What follows are 3 T cell receptor beta chains derived from one specimen sequenced in a study of T cell changes during pregnancy in multiple sclerosis. Data came from immunoSEQ multiplex PCR; TCRdb stores just in-frame clones and leaves some out. The sample lists about 56,000 clones, more than 75% seen once, with 5.3% in the top ten. Input material: peripheral blood from another person, used as feeder cells. The source is a human donor whose cells served as feeder cells for cultures in a pregnancy study.

The chain links TRBV6-5 to TRBJ2-7; D unresolved. The CDR3 covers 14 residues. The V and J ends lost 0 bases and 2 bases respectively, with 8 bases between them. Germline V gene data show CDR1 as MNHEY and CDR2 as SVGAGI. CDR3 protein: CASSYSTATYEQYF. CDR3 bases: TGTGCCAGCAGTTACTCTACCGCGACCTACGAGCAGTACTTC.

This chain connects TRBV28 to TRBJ2-1; 7 bases match TRBD2. The J segment lost 1 base and the V segment lost 3 bases, leaving 6 bases of the junction unmatched. Germline-derived CDR1 and CDR2 are MDHEN and SYDVKM. The CDR3 has 16 amino acids. CDR3 bases: TGTGCCAGCAGTTTGGGAGGGGTCCGATCCTACAATGAGCAGTTCTTC. Encoded protein: CASSLGGVRSYNEQFF.

This clone occurred a few times. The J gene is TRBJ1-1, the V gene TRBV6-8, with 9 nucleotides matching TRBD1. The junction had 25 bases not matched to a gene; V was cut back by 7 bases and J by 1 base. CDR1 is MNHGY, CDR2 SAAAGT, per germline. This CDR3 is 21 amino acids long. The CDR3 protein is CASTWPDTEDRGDFPNTEAFF. CDR3 DNA: TGTGCCAGCACCTGGCCCGACACGGAGGACAGGGGAGATTTTCCGAACACTGAAGCTTTCTTT.